This paragraph covers one T cell receptor beta chain sequence. The data were obtained in a study of shared clonotypes between healthy human individuals. This CDR3 has 11 residues. CDR1 and CDR2 (germline): ENHRY, SYGVKD. V was shortened by 7 bases and J by 4 bases, with 8 bases between the two germline ends. Clones were sequenced by immunoSEQ multiplex PCR, and TCRdb holds only the in-frame ones, with some missing. Seen here are approximately 1,500,000 clones, around 97% observed once, and the top ten hold roughly 1.2%. The source material was naive CD4+ T cells sorted from blood. Regarding subset: CD45RA+ positively selected. This TCR derives from a man aged 30 to 45 in good health. The chain employs TRBV10-3 and TRBJ2-7; no clear D. The DNA of the CDR3 is TGTGCCATCACTAACAAATACGAGCAGTACTTC. Residues: CAITNKYEQYF.